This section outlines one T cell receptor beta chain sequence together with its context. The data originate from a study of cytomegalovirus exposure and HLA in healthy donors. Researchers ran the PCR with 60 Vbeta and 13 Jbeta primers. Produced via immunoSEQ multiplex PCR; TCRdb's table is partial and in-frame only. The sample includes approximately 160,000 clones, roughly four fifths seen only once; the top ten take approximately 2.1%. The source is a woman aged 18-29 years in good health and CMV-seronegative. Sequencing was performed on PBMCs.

CDR3 coding DNA: TGTGCCATCAGTGAGTGGGGAGGGGATAATGAAAAACTGTTTTTT. Its protein is CAISEWGGDNEKLFF. This sequence joins TRBV10-3 and TRBJ1-4; possibly TRBD1 for D (5 bases). V gave up 1 base and J gave up 4 bases, with 10 bases separating them. This CDR3 has 15 residues. The V gene's germline CDR1 is ENHRY and CDR2 SYGVKD.